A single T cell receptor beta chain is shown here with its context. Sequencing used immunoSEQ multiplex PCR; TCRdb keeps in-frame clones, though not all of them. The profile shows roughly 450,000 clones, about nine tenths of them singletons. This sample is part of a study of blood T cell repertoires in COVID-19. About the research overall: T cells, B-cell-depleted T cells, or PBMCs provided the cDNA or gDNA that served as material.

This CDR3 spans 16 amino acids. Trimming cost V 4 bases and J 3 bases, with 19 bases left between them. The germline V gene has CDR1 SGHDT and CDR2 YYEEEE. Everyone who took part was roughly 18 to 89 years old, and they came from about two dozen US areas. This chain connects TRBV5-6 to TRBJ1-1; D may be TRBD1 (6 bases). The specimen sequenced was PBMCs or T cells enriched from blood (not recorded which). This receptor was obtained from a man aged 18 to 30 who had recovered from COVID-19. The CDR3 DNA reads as TGTGCCAGCAGCCCATCGTCCGGCAGGGGAGACACTGAAGCTTTCTTT. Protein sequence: CASSPSSGRGDTEAFF.